This T cell receptor beta chain originates from a study of blood T cell repertoires in COVID-19. On the study more broadly: T cells, B-cell-depleted T cells, or PBMCs supplied cDNA or gDNA.

Germline lookup yields CDR1 SGHKS and CDR2 YYEKEE (reference sequence). This CDR3 spans 12 amino acids. Trimming shortened V by 4 bases and J by 0 bases, and 4 bases separated the two germline ends. Clones were sequenced by immunoSEQ multiplex PCR, and TCRdb holds only the in-frame ones, with some missing. The sample shows about 160,000 clones, approximately 77% of them seen only once. The chain recombines TRBV5-5 with TRBJ2-5; D unclear. The sample consisted of peripheral blood. This TCR derives from a woman of 80 years or more with active or convalescent COVID-19. The CDR3 region is CASSRDQETQYF. Here the CDR3 DNA reads TGTGCCAGCAGCCGGGACCAAGAGACCCAGTACTTC.